Listed below are T cell receptor beta chains from one sample, sequenced in a study of blood T cell repertoires in COVID-19. Sequenced by immunoSEQ multiplex PCR; TCRdb stores in-frame clones only, minus some. The table records roughly 70,000 clones, around 83% of them present only once. Sequenced sample: peripheral blood. Receptors originate from a man aged 65 to 79 with active COVID-19. Each CDR3 is given with its conserved first and last residue. The D gene is left open where the match is weak. Size is omitted from some rows. Given values are once, few, many or a class for expanded clones.

TRBV19	TRBJ2-2	-	-	CASLRTGNTGELFF	TGTGCCAGTCTCAGAACAGGGAACACCGGGGAGCTGTTTTTT
TRBV30	TRBJ2-7	-	TRBD2	CAWRRLAGREQYF	TGTGCCTGGAGGAGACTAGCGGGCCGCGAGCAGTACTTC
TRBV4-3	TRBJ2-7	-	-	CASSQSRVSEQYF	TGCGCCAGCAGCCAGAGCAGGGTGAGCGAGCAGTACTTC
TRBV7-2	TRBJ2-7	-	-	CASSLRADPYEQYF	TGTGCCAGCAGCTTACGAGCGGATCCCTACGAGCAGTACTTC
TRBV9	TRBJ1-4	-	TRBD1	CASSAGRDSPNEKLFF	TGTGCCAGCAGCGCGGGTCGGGACAGCCCTAATGAAAAACTGTTTTTT
TRBV10-3	TRBJ2-1	-	TRBD2	CAISEGLAGVAYNEQFF	TGTGCCATCAGTGAGGGGTTAGCGGGAGTTGCTTACAATGAGCAGTTCTTC
TRBV7-2	TRBJ2-7	-	-	CASSYHAAPSSYEQYF	TGTGCCAGCAGCTACCACGCGGCTCCTAGCTCCTACGAGCAGTACTTC
TRBV27	TRBJ2-7	-	-	CAASGDRSSYEQYF	TGTGCCGCAAGCGGGGACAGGAGCTCCTACGAGCAGTACTTC
TRBV6-5	TRBJ2-2	-	-	CASGDHGGGELFF	TGTGCCAGCGGAGACCACGGGGGCGGGGAGCTGTTTTTT
TRBV6-6	TRBJ2-7	-	TRBD1	CASSYPNRGSEQYF	TGTGCCAGCAGTTACCCCAACAGGGGAAGCGAGCAGTACTTC
TRBV4-2	TRBJ2-5	-	-	CASSQVAVGGLQETQYF	TGTGCCAGCAGCCAGGTAGCGGTCGGGGGGCTCCAAGAGACCCAGTACTTC
TRBV10-3	TRBJ2-4	-	TRBD2	CAISPSTSGLAKNIQYF	TGTGCCATCAGCCCGTCGACTAGCGGACTAGCCAAAAACATTCAGTACTTC
TRBV2	TRBJ2-5	-	TRBD1	CASTDRGRETQYF	TGTGCCAGCACCGACAGGGGGCGGGAGACCCAGTACTTC
TRBV7-2	TRBJ1-2	-	TRBD1	CASSPLGQGRYGYTF	TGTGCCAGCAGCCCCCTTGGACAGGGTCGGTATGGCTACACCTTC
TRBV19	TRBJ2-1	-	-	CASSIPGDYEQFF	TGTGCCAGTAGTATACCTGGCGACTATGAGCAGTTCTTC
TRBV9	TRBJ1-5	once	-	CASSPGRGDQPQHF	TGTGCCAGCAGCCCCGGACGGGGAGATCAGCCCCAGCATTTT
TRBV3-1/TRBV3-2	TRBJ1-1	-	TRBD1	CASSQDTGGDRGHRRNTEAFF	TGTGCCAGCAGCCAAGACACAGGGGGCGACAGGGGACATAGGAGGAACACTGAAGCTTTCTTT
TRBV6-5	TRBJ2-7	-	TRBD2	CASSRTSGSRDEQYF	TGTGCCAGCAGTCGGACTAGCGGGAGTAGGGACGAGCAGTACTTC
TRBV4-3	TRBJ1-4	-	-	CASSQGGYGEKLFF	TGCGCCAGCAGCCAGGGAGGGTATGGCGAAAAACTGTTTTTT
TRBV9	TRBJ1-5	-	TRBD1	CASSAGTGAQHF	TGTGCCAGCAGCGCCGGGACAGGGGCCCAGCATTTT
TRBV10-3	TRBJ1-1	-	TRBD1	CATGRQGGVNTEAFF	TGTGCCACCGGGCGACAGGGGGGCGTGAACACTGAAGCTTTCTTT
TRBV12-3/TRBV12-4	TRBJ2-5	-	-	CASRSGETQYF	TGTGCCAGCAGGAGCGGCGAGACCCAGTACTTC
TRBV27	TRBJ2-3	-	TRBD2	CASSPRGVRDTQYF	TGTGCCAGCAGTCCCCGGGGGGTGAGAGATACGCAGTATTTT
TRBV4-2	TRBJ2-3	-	-	CASSPLSLAGTDTQYF	TGTGCCAGCAGCCCCCTCTCCCTAGCCGGCACAGATACGCAGTATTTT
TRBV19	TRBJ1-3	-	-	CASSVVGAYGNTIYF	TGTGCCAGTAGTGTTGTGGGGGCGTATGGAAACACCATATATTTT
TRBV11-3	TRBJ1-1	-	-	CASSSLGGGFEAFF	TGTGCCAGCAGTTCTCTTGGGGGGGGATTTGAAGCTTTCTTT
TRBV5-4	TRBJ1-3	-	TRBD1	CASSRGQGASGNTIYF	TGTGCCAGCAGCCGGGGACAGGGGGCTTCTGGAAACACCATATATTTT
TRBV29-1	TRBJ1-3	-	-	CSVEDPPTRDTIYF	TGCAGCGTTGAAGATCCCCCCACCCGGGACACCATATATTTT
TRBV27	TRBJ1-2	-	TRBD1	CASSSGQGINYGYTF	TGTGCCAGCAGTTCCGGACAGGGTATAAACTATGGCTACACCTTC
TRBV28	TRBJ1-3	-	-	CASGRGGAPGNTIYF	TGTGCCAGCGGCCGGGGGGGGGCCCCTGGAAACACCATATATTTT
TRBV5-5	TRBJ1-5	few	TRBD1	CASSRDRGIPNNQPQHF	TGTGCCAGCAGCCGGGACAGGGGAATACCCAACAATCAGCCCCAGCATTTT
TRBV30	TRBJ2-2	-	TRBD2	CAWGPLAGAATGGELFF	TGTGCCTGGGGGCCCCTGGCGGGAGCAGCCACGGGCGGGGAGCTGTTTTTT
TRBV5-1	TRBJ2-1	-	TRBD2	CASRTGTSGSWAQFF	TGCGCCAGCAGGACCGGGACTAGCGGGAGTTGGGCGCAGTTCTTC
TRBV6-1	TRBJ2-2	-	TRBD1	CASSEAGQGLFF	TGTGCCAGCAGTGAAGCGGGACAGGGACTGTTTTTT
TRBV5-1	TRBJ2-1	-	TRBD2	CASSLGLASYNEQFF	TGCGCCAGCAGCTTGGGACTAGCGAGCTACAATGAGCAGTTCTTC
TRBV11-3	TRBJ1-1	-	TRBD1	CASSQGAPNTEAFF	TGTGCCAGCAGCCAGGGGGCCCCGAACACTGAAGCTTTCTTT
TRBV6-5	TRBJ1-2	once	TRBD1	CASSYRQGLTIYGYTF	TGTGCCAGCAGTTACAGACAGGGTCTAACTATCTATGGCTACACCTTC
TRBV29-1	TRBJ2-3	once	-	CSVSLSTDTQYF	TGCAGCGTTTCCCTAAGCACAGATACGCAGTATTTT
TRBV28	TRBJ1-1	once	-	CASSLGPGEHTEAFF	TGTGCCAGCAGTTTAGGGCCAGGGGAGCACACTGAAGCTTTCTTT
TRBV4-3	TRBJ2-5	once	TRBD1	CASSQGTATAQETQYF	TGCGCCAGCAGCCAGGGGACAGCCACGGCCCAAGAGACCCAGTACTTC
TRBV10-3	TRBJ2-5	-	TRBD2	CAAGGLEGETQYF	TGTGCCGCCGGGGGACTAGAGGGGGAGACCCAGTACTTC
TRBV27	TRBJ1-4	-	-	CASSGLMGLRTNEKLFF	TGTGCCAGCAGTGGGCTAATGGGCCTCCGAACTAATGAAAAACTGTTTTTT
TRBV7-9	TRBJ2-7	many	-	CASSPPWGDEQYF	TGTGCCAGCAGCCCACCCTGGGGGGACGAGCAGTACTTC
TRBV12-3/TRBV12-4	TRBJ2-7	-	-	CASSLRAYEQYF	TGTGCCAGCAGTTTGCGGGCCTACGAGCAGTACTTC
TRBV4-2	TRBJ2-1	once	TRBD1	CASSPLTGDSYNEQFF	TGTGCCAGCAGCCCTCTAACAGGGGACTCCTACAATGAGCAGTTCTTC
TRBV11-3	TRBJ1-1	once	-	CASSLVGTEAFF	TGTGCCAGCAGCTTAGTCGGTACTGAAGCTTTCTTT
TRBV5-1	TRBJ1-1	-	-	CASSPLQGGAEAFF	TGCGCCAGCAGCCCTTTGCAGGGAGGTGCTGAAGCTTTCTTT
TRBV19	TRBJ2-2	-	TRBD2	CASSPSSGKGYGELFF	TGTGCCAGTAGTCCCTCTAGCGGGAAGGGGTACGGGGAGCTGTTTTTT
TRBV7-6	TRBJ2-5	-	TRBD2	CASSLWGGDQETQYF	TGTGCCAGCAGCTTATGGGGAGGGGATCAAGAGACCCAGTACTTC
TRBV6-5	TRBJ2-1	once	TRBD2	CASSYRGEENNEQFF	TGTGCCAGCAGTTACCGGGGGGAGGAGAACAATGAGCAGTTCTTC
TRBV5-1	TRBJ2-5	-	-	CASSFPPGRGAETQYF	TGCGCCAGCAGCTTTCCCCCGGGACGGGGGGCTGAGACCCAGTACTTC
TRBV7-3	TRBJ2-7	once	TRBD1	CASRRQGGSHEQYF	TGTGCCAGCAGGAGACAGGGGGGCTCCCACGAGCAGTACTTC
TRBV30	TRBJ2-1	-	TRBD2	CAWSSGRRGEQFF	TGTGCCTGGTCTAGCGGGAGGAGGGGTGAGCAGTTCTTC
TRBV9	TRBJ2-3	-	-	CASSVGLRGPTDTQYF	TGTGCCAGCAGCGTAGGGTTGCGGGGACCCACAGATACGCAGTATTTT
TRBV2	TRBJ2-1	-	TRBD2	CASRGTRVEQFF	TGTGCCAGCAGGGGGACTAGAGTTGAGCAGTTCTTC
TRBV11-3	TRBJ1-2	-	TRBD1	CASSAVAGGGYTF	TGTGCCAGCAGCGCAGTGGCAGGGGGCGGCTACACCTTC
TRBV11-3	TRBJ1-2	-	-	CASSFWGHPRGDGYTF	TGTGCCAGCAGCTTCTGGGGCCACCCCCGGGGGGATGGCTACACCTTC